One T cell receptor (beta chain) is described in this entry. Its antigen is not identified. Each patient experienced a relapse that followed autologous stem cell transplantation, and brentuximab vedotin exposure varied. Progressive disease, partial response or complete response was each patient's best response. J gave up 6 bases and V 3 bases, and 6 bases lay outside the gene matches. This CDR3 region has 15 residues. Germline-derived CDR1 and CDR2 are SGHTA and FQGTGA. Assay used: immunoSEQ multiplex PCR; TCRdb lists only in-frame clones, some missing. The profile shows some 32,000 clones, around 82% of them singletons. The sample comes from a study of PD-1 blockade in classical Hodgkin lymphoma. Study findings and constraints: Complete responders showed a baseline diversity that resembled the diversity of newly diagnosed patients. Researchers reported that CD4+ TCR diversity, though not CD8+, rose significantly by C4D1.

The receptor was derived from a human donor with classical Hodgkin lymphoma. The chain joins TRBV7-3 to TRBJ2-1; 9 positions match TRBD1. The sequencing here drew on peripheral blood mononuclear cells (PBMCs), taken at baseline. The CDR3 DNA follows: TGTGCCAGCAGCTTTACCGGGACAGGGACCAATGAGCAGTTCTTC. The encoded protein is CASSFTGTGTNEQFF.